These T cell receptor beta chains were read from a single sample in a study of radiation and T cells in renal cell carcinoma. The data were produced by immunoSEQ multiplex PCR, yet TCRdb's version contains in-frame clones alone and is incomplete. The top ten clones hold more than 7% of a sample with approximately 63,000 clones, around 78% of them seen once. The specimen comprised blood, sampled from a patient whose treatment included radiotherapy and nephrectomy. These receptors all stem from a man in his sixties with renal cell carcinoma. Each CDR3 is given with its conserved first and last residue. The D gene is left open where the match is weak. Clone sizes are given selectively: once, few, many, or a class where the clone is expanded.

D gene,V gene,clone size,J gene,CDR3 protein,CDR3 DNA
TRBD1,TRBV30,-,TRBJ2-5,CAWSISAQGEQYF,TGTGCCTGGAGTATATCGGCACAGGGGGAGCAGTACTTC
TRBD2,TRBV6-6,once,TRBJ2-5,CASGASGGAETQYF,TGTGCCAGCGGGGCTAGCGGGGGTGCGGAGACCCAGTACTTC
-,TRBV11-3,-,TRBJ2-1,CASSLAPFNEQFF,TGTGCCAGCAGCTTAGCTCCCTTCAATGAGCAGTTCTTC
TRBD1,TRBV5-1,-,TRBJ1-1,CASSRGRTLEAFF,TGCGCCAGCAGCAGGGGGCGGACATTGGAGGCTTTCTTT
TRBD1,TRBV13,-,TRBJ2-7,CASSSPGQGAYEQYF,TGTGCCAGCAGCTCTCCGGGACAGGGGGCCTACGAGCAGTACTTC
-,TRBV5-1,-,TRBJ2-3,CASRERDSTDTQYF,TGCGCCAGCAGGGAGCGAGATAGCACAGATACGCAGTATTTT
TRBD1,TRBV7-9,-,TRBJ2-7,CASVGQGNPLSPEQYF,TGTGCCAGCGTGGGACAGGGAAACCCGTTGTCGCCCGAGCAGTACTTC
-,TRBV18,-,TRBJ2-2,CASSRDTGELFF,TGTGCCAGCTCGCGTGACACCGGGGAGCTGTTTTTT
-,TRBV30,-,TRBJ2-3,CAWSLPWRTSTDTQYF,TGTGCCTGGAGCCTTCCATGGCGGACAAGCACAGATACGCAGTATTTT
-,TRBV29-1,once,TRBJ1-4,CSVEVVGAREKLFF,TGCAGCGTTGAAGTTGTGGGGGCGCGAGAAAAACTGTTTTTT
-,TRBV2,-,TRBJ1-2,CASRPQLGVGYTF,TGTGCCAGCAGGCCCCAGCTGGGGGTTGGCTACACCTTC
-,TRBV11-3,-,TRBJ2-7,CASSQGPAEQYF,TGTGCCAGCAGCCAGGGGCCGGCCGAGCAGTACTTC
-,TRBV2,few,TRBJ1-2,CASSGDYGYTF,TGTGCCAGCAGCGGGGATTATGGCTACACCTTC
TRBD1,TRBV4-3,-,TRBJ1-4,CASSPGQAVREKLFF,TGCGCCAGCAGCCCGGGACAGGCCGTTAGGGAAAAACTGTTTTTT
TRBD1,TRBV6-1,-,TRBJ1-5,CASSEGQGRNQPQHF,TGTGCCAGCAGTGAGGGACAGGGGCGGAATCAGCCCCAGCATTTT
TRBD1,TRBV6-5,-,TRBJ1-2,CASSRGQGVYGYTF,TGTGCCAGCAGTAGAGGACAGGGTGTCTATGGCTACACCTTC
TRBD1,TRBV19,-,TRBJ1-2,CASSIAPGQGRDGYTF,TGTGCCAGTAGTATCGCACCGGGACAGGGGAGGGATGGCTACACCTTC
-,TRBV27,-,TRBJ1-1,CASSRRGMNTEAFF,TGTGCCAGCAGTCGCCGTGGAATGAACACTGAAGCTTTCTTT
TRBD2,TRBV25-1,-,TRBJ2-2,CASSDIAGADTGELFF,TGTGCCAGCAGTGATATAGCGGGAGCGGACACCGGGGAGCTGTTTTTT
-,TRBV19,-,TRBJ2-5,CASSIEGLEETQYF,TGTGCCAGTAGTATAGAGGGGTTGGAAGAGACCCAGTACTTC
-,TRBV19,few,TRBJ2-5,CASSIGGSGQETQYF,TGTGCCAGTAGTATAGGGGGTAGCGGACAAGAGACCCAGTACTTC
-,TRBV13,few,TRBJ1-5,CASSLGAGRQPQHF,TGTGCCAGCAGCTTAGGTGCAGGGCGTCAGCCCCAGCATTTT
-,TRBV11-3,few,TRBJ2-2,CASSRGLSTGELFF,TGTGCCAGCAGCAGAGGGTTGAGCACCGGGGAGCTGTTTTTT
-,TRBV6-5,few,TRBJ1-1,CASSRGAGGSTEAFF,TGTGCCAGCAGTCGTGGGGCAGGTGGAAGCACTGAAGCTTTCTTT
-,TRBV5-4,-,TRBJ1-3,CASSLEAGSGNTIYF,TGTGCCAGCAGCTTGGAGGCGGGCTCTGGAAACACCATATATTTT
TRBD2,TRBV2,-,TRBJ2-1,CASREIPGLDGNEQFF,TGTGCCAGCAGGGAAATTCCGGGACTAGATGGGAATGAGCAGTTCTTC
TRBD1,TRBV25-1,once,TRBJ2-1,CASSELGTALSSYNEQFF,TGTGCCAGCAGTGAATTAGGGACAGCACTGAGCTCCTACAATGAGCAGTTCTTC
-,TRBV19,-,TRBJ2-7,CASSLKRGSSYEQYF,TGTGCCAGTAGTCTTAAGAGGGGAAGCTCCTACGAGCAGTACTTC
-,TRBV5-1,-,TRBJ2-2,CASSPQGHSRTGELFF,TGCGCCAGCAGCCCACAAGGTCATTCCCGCACCGGGGAGCTGTTTTTT
-,TRBV7-9,-,TRBJ1-5,CASSSSLQGQPQHF,TGTGCCAGCAGTTCATCGTTACAGGGTCAGCCCCAGCATTTT
-,TRBV2,-,TRBJ2-2,CASSERTADTGELFF,TGTGCCAGCAGTGAGAGGACAGCGGACACCGGGGAGCTGTTTTTT
-,TRBV19,-,TRBJ2-2,CASSMGKGTNTGELFF,TGTGCCAGTAGTATGGGAAAGGGAACGAACACCGGGGAGCTGTTTTTT
-,TRBV4-1,-,TRBJ2-1,CASSQEGIYNEQFF,TGCGCCAGCAGCCAAGAGGGGATATACAATGAGCAGTTCTTC
TRBD2,TRBV5-1,-,TRBJ2-1,CASSKTREGLSSYNEQFF,TGCGCCAGCAGTAAGACGCGGGAGGGGTTGAGCTCCTACAATGAGCAGTTCTTC
-,TRBV18,few,TRBJ1-1,CASSPYTLRGTEAFF,TGTGCCAGCTCACCCTATACACTACGTGGCACTGAAGCTTTCTTT
-,TRBV29-1,few,TRBJ1-1,CSVEDRMNTEAFF,TGCAGCGTTGAAGATCGGATGAACACTGAAGCTTTCTTT
-,TRBV5-1,-,TRBJ2-1,CASSLDVSSTYNEQFF,TGCGCCAGCAGCTTGGACGTCTCATCGACCTACAATGAGCAGTTCTTC
TRBD1,TRBV11-2,-,TRBJ1-5,CASSLNPGTGNQPQHF,TGTGCCAGCAGCTTGAATCCCGGGACAGGCAATCAGCCCCAGCATTTT